This T cell receptor (beta chain) is drawn from a study of post-analysis software for immune sequencing data. About the study: Several disease courses (relapsing-remitting, secondary progressive and progressive-relapsing) of multiple sclerosis were included. Regarding the study as a whole: F measure showed strong co-clustering of same-batch samples. In patients, TRBV5-6, TRBV5-1 and TRBV20-1 belonged to roughly five TRBV segments found more frequently than in controls.

With 4 bases removed from V and 5 bases from J, the gap between germline ends came to 3 bases. Germline V lookup: CDR1 ENHRY, CDR2 SYGVKD. There are 11 residues in the CDR3. Included in the TCR beta cDNA libraries were unique molecular identifiers. Out of about 1 to 11 million T cells, a few hundred thousand cDNA molecules were generated. TCRdb reprocessed the PCR reads with MiXCR, giving one entry per CDR3 protein. The sample gives about 770,000 distinct CDR3 sequences, about 43% of which show up once; over 4.5% is in the top ten. This clonotype was found a few times. Its antigen remains unidentified.

The sequencing sample was made of blood. This receptor was identified in a girl between 5 and 17 years old with multiple sclerosis. The chain couples TRBV10-3 to TRBJ2-1; D unclear. The chain's CDR3 is CAISADNEQFF. CDR3 bases: TGTGCCATCAGTGCAGACAATGAGCAGTTCTTC.